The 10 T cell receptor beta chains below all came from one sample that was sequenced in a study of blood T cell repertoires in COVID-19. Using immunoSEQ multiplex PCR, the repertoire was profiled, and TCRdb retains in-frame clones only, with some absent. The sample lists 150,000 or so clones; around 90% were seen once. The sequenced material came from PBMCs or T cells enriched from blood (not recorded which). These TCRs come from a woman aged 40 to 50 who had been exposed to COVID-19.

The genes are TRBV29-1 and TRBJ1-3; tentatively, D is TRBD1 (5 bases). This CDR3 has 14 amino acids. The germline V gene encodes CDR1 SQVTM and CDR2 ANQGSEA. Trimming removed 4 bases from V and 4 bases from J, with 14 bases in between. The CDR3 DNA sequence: TGCAGCGTTGCTTCGTGGGGCCAAGGAAACACCATATATTTT. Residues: CSVASWGQGNTIYF.

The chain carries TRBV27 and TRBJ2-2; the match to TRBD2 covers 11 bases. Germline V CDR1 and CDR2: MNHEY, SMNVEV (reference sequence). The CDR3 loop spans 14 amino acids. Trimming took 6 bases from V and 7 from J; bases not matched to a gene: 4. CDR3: CASRGLAVFGELFF. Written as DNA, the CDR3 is TGTGCCAGCAGGGGACTAGCGGTCTTCGGGGAGCTGTTTTTT.

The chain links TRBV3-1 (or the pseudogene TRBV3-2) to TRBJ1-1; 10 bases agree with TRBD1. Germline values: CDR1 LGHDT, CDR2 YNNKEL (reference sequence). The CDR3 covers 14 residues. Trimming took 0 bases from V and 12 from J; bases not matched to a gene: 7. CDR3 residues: CASSQDVTGGRSFF. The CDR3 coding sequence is TGTGCCAGCAGCCAAGATGTGACAGGGGGCCGGTCTTTCTTT.

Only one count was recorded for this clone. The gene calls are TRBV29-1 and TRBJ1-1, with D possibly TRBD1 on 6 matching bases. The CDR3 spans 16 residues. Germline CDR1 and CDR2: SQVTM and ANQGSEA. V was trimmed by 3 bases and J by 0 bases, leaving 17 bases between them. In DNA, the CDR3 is TGCAGCGTTGATGTTTCTACAGGGTCCATGAACACTGAAGCTTTCTTT. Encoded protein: CSVDVSTGSMNTEAFF.

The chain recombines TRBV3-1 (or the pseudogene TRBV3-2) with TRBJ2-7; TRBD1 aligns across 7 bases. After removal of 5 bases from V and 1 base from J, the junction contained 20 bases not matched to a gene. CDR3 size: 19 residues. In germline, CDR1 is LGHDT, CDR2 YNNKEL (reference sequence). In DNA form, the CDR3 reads TGTGCCAGCAGCAGTTTTGGGGTCATGAGGCCGGGACAGTCCTACGAGCAGTACTTC. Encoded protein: CASSSFGVMRPGQSYEQYF.

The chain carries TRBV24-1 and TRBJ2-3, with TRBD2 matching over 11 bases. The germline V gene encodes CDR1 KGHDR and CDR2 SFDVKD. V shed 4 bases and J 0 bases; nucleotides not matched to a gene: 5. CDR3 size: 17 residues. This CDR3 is CATSDSTSGVSTDTQYF. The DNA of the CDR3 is TGTGCCACCAGTGACTCGACTAGCGGGGTTAGCACAGATACGCAGTATTTT.

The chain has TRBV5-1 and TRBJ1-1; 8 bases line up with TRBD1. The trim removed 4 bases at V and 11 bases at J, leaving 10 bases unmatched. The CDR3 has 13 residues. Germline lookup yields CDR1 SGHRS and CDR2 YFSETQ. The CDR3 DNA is TGCGCCAGCAGCGCGGGTCAGGGGGCGCGGGCTTTCTTT. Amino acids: CASSAGQGARAFF. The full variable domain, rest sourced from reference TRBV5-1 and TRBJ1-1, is KAGVTQTPRYLIKTRGQQVTLSCSPISGHRSVSWYQQTPGQGLQFLFEYFSETQRNKGNFPGRFSGRQFSNSRSEMNVSTLELGDSALYLCASSAGQGARAFFGQGTRLTVV.

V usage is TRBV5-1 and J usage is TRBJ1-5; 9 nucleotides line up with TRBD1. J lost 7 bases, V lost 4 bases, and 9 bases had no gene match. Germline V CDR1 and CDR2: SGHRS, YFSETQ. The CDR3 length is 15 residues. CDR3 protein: CASSQGQGVEQPQHF. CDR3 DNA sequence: TGCGCCAGCAGCCAGGGACAGGGAGTTGAGCAGCCCCAGCATTTT.

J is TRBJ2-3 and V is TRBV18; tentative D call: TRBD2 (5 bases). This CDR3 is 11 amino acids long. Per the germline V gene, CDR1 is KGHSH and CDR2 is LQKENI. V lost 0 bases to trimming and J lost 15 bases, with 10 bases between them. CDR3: CASSPPGVFYF. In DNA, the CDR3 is TGTGCCAGCTCACCACCCGGGGTGTTTTATTTT.

The CDR3 DNA reads TGTGCCACGCAGAAAGGGGTGTGGGGCACAGATACGCAGTATTTT. It yields the protein CATQKGVWGTDTQYF. The V and J genes are TRBV19 and TRBJ2-3, with D maybe TRBD1 (5 bases). The CDR3 consists of 15 residues. V lost 10 bases and J lost 1, with 18 bases in between. Germline V gene lookup returns CDR1 LNHDA and CDR2 SQIVND (reference sequence). Full variable domain (rest looked up from reference TRBV19 and TRBJ2-3): DGGITQSPKYLFRKEGQNVTLSCEQNLNHDAMYWYRQDPGQGLRLIYYSQIVNDFQKGDIAEGYSVSREKKESFPLTVTSAQKNPTAFYLCATQKGVWGTDTQYFGPGTRLTVL.